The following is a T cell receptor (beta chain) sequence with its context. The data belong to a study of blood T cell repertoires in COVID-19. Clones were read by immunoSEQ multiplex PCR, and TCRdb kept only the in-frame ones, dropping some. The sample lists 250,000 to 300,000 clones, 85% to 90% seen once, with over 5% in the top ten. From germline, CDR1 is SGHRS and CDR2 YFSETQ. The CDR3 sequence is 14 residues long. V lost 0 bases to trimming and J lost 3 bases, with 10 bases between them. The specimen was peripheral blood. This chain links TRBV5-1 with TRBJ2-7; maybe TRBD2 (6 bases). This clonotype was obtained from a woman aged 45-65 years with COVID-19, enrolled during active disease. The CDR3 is CASSLVSGVYEQYF. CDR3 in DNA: TGCGCCAGCAGCTTGGTTTCGGGGGTCTACGAGCAGTACTTC.